Included here is one TCR beta chain sequence, with context. Antigen unknown. TCRdb keeps only in-frame clones here, not all; method: immunoSEQ multiplex PCR. The sample carries approximately 88,000 clones, 85% to 90% recorded once. It was second doses at about 4 or about 12 weeks that were pooled. The CDR3 extends over 17 amino acids. V dropped 1 base and J dropped 5; count of bases not matched to a gene: 12. The germline V gene has CDR1 SEHNR and CDR2 FQNEAQ (reference sequence). The data stem from a study of T cell responses to AZD1222 COVID-19 vaccine. Overall study findings and caveats: Clonal diversity was possibly underestimated, and white British individuals and females predominated among donors.

The sequenced sample was peripheral blood, obtained 28 days after the second AZD1222 dose. V and J are TRBV7-9 and TRBJ2-7, with 9 bases fitting TRBD1. This receptor was identified in an adult who received the AZD1222 COVID-19 vaccine. In DNA form, the CDR3 reads TGTGCCAGCAGCTTAGGAAGGGGTGGACAGGGGATCCACGAGCAGTACTTC. Translated, it gives CASSLGRGGQGIHEQYF.